The 12 T cell receptor beta chains in this list originate from one sample, sequenced in a study of blood T cell repertoires in COVID-19. Only in-frame clones appear in the TCRdb table, and some are missing; sequencing was by immunoSEQ multiplex PCR. The sample consists of approximately 250,000 clones, around 90% of them appearing once. The sequencing input was PBMCs or T cells enriched from blood (not recorded which). These receptors all stem from a man aged 35-49 years who had been exposed to COVID-19.

V is TRBV27 and J is TRBJ2-5; TRBD1 matches 7 bases. The CDR3 extends over 15 amino acids. The J segment lost 1 base and the V segment lost 5 bases, leaving 7 bases of the junction unmatched. CDR1 is MNHEY, CDR2 SMNVEV, per germline (reference sequence). The CDR3 is CASSPQQGPQETQYF. Here the CDR3 DNA reads TGTGCCAGCAGTCCCCAACAGGGGCCCCAAGAGACCCAGTACTTC.

The chain uses TRBV2 and TRBJ2-2; tentatively, D is TRBD1 (6 bases). Germline lookup yields CDR1 SNHLY and CDR2 FYNNEI. This CDR3 has 15 amino acids. Trimming shortened V by 1 base and J by 7 bases, and 13 bases separated the two germline ends. This CDR3 is CASSEGQGYDGELFF. The CDR3 nucleotides are TGTGCCAGCAGTGAAGGGCAGGGGTATGACGGGGAGCTGTTTTTT.

The chain employs TRBV28 and TRBJ2-3; TRBD1 matches 10 bases. The V segment lost 2 bases and the J segment 2 bases; nucleotides outside the gene matches: 4. The CDR3 loop spans 16 amino acids. The germline CDR1 and CDR2 sequences are MDHEN and SYDVKM. The CDR3 spells CASSLGTGAYTDTQYF. The CDR3 DNA follows: TGTGCCAGCAGTTTAGGGACAGGGGCTTACACAGATACGCAGTATTTT.

This chain joins TRBV6-2 or TRBV6-3 and TRBJ1-5; no clear D. The CDR3 is 14 amino acids. Germline V gives CDR1 MNHEY, CDR2 SVGEGT. V lost 0 bases, J lost 5 bases, and 8 bases lay in between. The CDR3 DNA sequence: TGTGCCAGCAGTTACTCTGGCAGGTATCAGCCCCAGCATTTT. Its protein is CASSYSGRYQPQHF.

This chain links TRBV4-1 with TRBJ1-1, with D uncertain. This CDR3 contains 14 residues. The V gene lost 1 base and the J gene lost 0 bases, with 6 bases spanning the gap. Germline CDR1 and CDR2: MGHRA and YSYEKL. Here the CDR3 DNA reads TGCGCCAGCAGCCAAGCTGTTATGAACACTGAAGCTTTCTTT. It specifies CASSQAVMNTEAFF.

The J gene is TRBJ2-7, the V gene TRBV5-1, with 12 bases lining up with TRBD2. V lost 6 bases and J lost 0; bases outside the gene matches: 4. Germline V gene sequence: CDR1 SGHRS, CDR2 YFSETQ. This CDR3 contains 15 residues. The CDR3 coding sequence is TGCGCCAGCAAACGGACTAGCGGGATCTCCTACGAGCAGTACTTC. Protein product: CASKRTSGISYEQYF.

The chain employs TRBV3-1 (or the pseudogene TRBV3-2) and TRBJ2-7; TRBD2 matches at 11 bases. The CDR3 covers 16 residues. Germline trimming cut 1 base from V and 2 bases from J; bases unmatched to any gene: 4. Germline V lookup: CDR1 LGHDT, CDR2 YNNKEL (reference sequence). The CDR3 DNA is TGTGCCAGCAGCCAAGGGGGACTAGCGGCACCCTACGAGCAGTACTTC. Encoded protein: CASSQGGLAAPYEQYF.

For the CDR3, the DNA is TGTGCCTGGAGAAGTTGTCTAGCGGGAGTTTGTGAGCAGTTCTTC. Translating it yields CAWRSCLAGVCEQFF. This rearrangement joins TRBV30 to TRBJ2-1; TRBD2 matches at 10 bases. CDR1 and CDR2 from the germline V gene are GTSNPN and SVGIG (reference sequence). The CDR3 is made up of 15 amino acids. V was clipped by 3 bases and J by 9 bases; unmatched bases: 11.

The chain recombines TRBV13 with TRBJ2-7, with 8 bases that match TRBD2. The length of the CDR3 is 14 residues. Unmatched junction bases numbered 6, after V lost 5 bases and J lost 3 bases. Germline CDR1 reads PRHDT; CDR2 reads FYEKMQ (reference sequence). In DNA, the CDR3 is TGTGCCAGCAGCCCCAGGACTAGCTACTACGAGCAGTACTTC. Encoded protein: CASSPRTSYYEQYF.

V usage is TRBV29-1 and J usage is TRBJ2-3, with D tentatively TRBD2 (6 bases). This CDR3 has 13 residues. V gave up 7 bases and J gave up 5 bases, with 16 bases separating them. Germline V gene lookup returns CDR1 SQVTM and CDR2 ANQGSEA. The CDR3 DNA follows: TGCAGCGCCGGGCGGGGTCGAGGAGATACGCAGTATTTT. Amino acid sequence: CSAGRGRGDTQYF.

This clone was observed a few times. The genes are TRBV19 and TRBJ2-3; TRBD2 matches 11 bases. The V segment lost 5 bases and the J segment 2 bases; nucleotides outside the gene matches: 6. Germline-derived CDR1 and CDR2 are LNHDA and SQIVND (reference sequence). The CDR3 spans 16 residues. The CDR3 DNA sequence: TGTGCCAGTAGTTCTGGGACTAGCGGCCACACAGATACGCAGTATTTT. Translation: CASSSGTSGHTDTQYF.

This clone was counted a single time. The chain carries TRBV30 and TRBJ1-5; D unresolved. CDR3 size: 14 residues. V shed 0 bases and J shed 4 bases, with 10 bases lying between them. The V gene's germline CDR1 is GTSNPN and CDR2 SVGIG (reference sequence). The DNA for the CDR3 is TGTGCCTGGAGTGTATCGGTCCTAAATCAGCCCCAGCATTTT. Its translation is CAWSVSVLNQPQHF. Based on the CDR3 plus reference TRBV30 and TRBJ1-5, the full variable domain is SQTIHQWPATLVQPVGSPLSLECTVEGTSNPNLYWYRQAAGRGLQLLFYSVGIGQISSEVPQNLSASRPQDRQFILSSKKLLLSDSGFYLCAWSVSVLNQPQHFGDGTRLSIL.